This TCR beta chain was profiled in a study of PD-1 blockade in classical Hodgkin lymphoma. The sample holds a few counts of this clone. What it binds is unknown. Measured with immunoSEQ multiplex PCR; TCRdb has only the in-frame clones, and not every one. The table lists tens of thousands of clones, 90% of them singletons. Time point of the sample: cycle 4 day 1 (C4D1), after more than 5 weeks of nivolumab. With no exception, relapse followed autologous stem cell transplantation in all patients, and brentuximab vedotin exposure varied. Study-wide findings and caveats: Compared with baseline, CD4+ but not CD8+ TCR diversity had risen significantly by C4D1.

The CDR3 runs 16 residues. With V trimmed by 3 bases and J by 3 bases, 8 bases remained unmatched. CDR1 is LNHDA, CDR2 SQIVND, per germline (reference sequence). This sequence originates from a human donor with classical Hodgkin lymphoma. Sequenced here: peripheral blood mononuclear cells (PBMCs), sampled before the fourth cycle of nivolumab. V gene TRBV19 combines with J gene TRBJ1-2, with 9 bases aligning to TRBD1. This CDR3 is CASSIGTGQGDYGYTF. Written as DNA, the CDR3 is TGTGCCAGTAGTATCGGTACGGGACAGGGCGACTATGGCTACACCTTC.